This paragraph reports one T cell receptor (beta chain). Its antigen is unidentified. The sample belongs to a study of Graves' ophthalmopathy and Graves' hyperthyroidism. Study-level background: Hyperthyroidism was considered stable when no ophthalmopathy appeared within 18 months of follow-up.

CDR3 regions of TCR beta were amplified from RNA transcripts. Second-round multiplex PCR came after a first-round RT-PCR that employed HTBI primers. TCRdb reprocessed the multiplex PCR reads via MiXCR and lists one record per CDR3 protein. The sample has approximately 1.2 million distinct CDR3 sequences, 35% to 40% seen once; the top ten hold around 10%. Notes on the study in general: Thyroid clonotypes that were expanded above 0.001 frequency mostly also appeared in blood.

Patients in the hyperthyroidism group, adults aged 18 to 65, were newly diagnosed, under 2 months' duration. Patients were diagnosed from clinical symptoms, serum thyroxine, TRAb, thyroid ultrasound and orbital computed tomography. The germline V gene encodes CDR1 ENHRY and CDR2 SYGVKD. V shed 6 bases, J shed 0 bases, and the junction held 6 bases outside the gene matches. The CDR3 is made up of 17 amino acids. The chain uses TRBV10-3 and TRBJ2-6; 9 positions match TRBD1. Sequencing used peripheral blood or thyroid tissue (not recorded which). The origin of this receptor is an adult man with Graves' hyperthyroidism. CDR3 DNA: TGTGCCATCAGGGAGACAGGGGGAAACTCTGGGGCCAACGTCCTGACTTTC. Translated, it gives CAIRETGGNSGANVLTF.